Presented here are 11 T cell receptor beta chains from one specimen sequenced in a study of blood T cell repertoires in COVID-19. The assay was immunoSEQ multiplex PCR, and TCRdb's table has in-frame clones only and misses some. This sample has around 100,000 clones, with around 91% found just once. Sequencing was performed on peripheral blood. The receptors derive from an elderly woman with acute or convalescent COVID-19.

The gene calls are TRBV10-3 and TRBJ1-1, with 8 positions matching TRBD1. The CDR3 is made up of 13 amino acids. The germline V gene has CDR1 ENHRY and CDR2 SYGVKD. Unmatched junction bases numbered 8, after V lost 6 bases and J lost 8 bases. The CDR3 spells CAIRTGEREEAFF. The CDR3 nucleotides read TGTGCCATCAGGACAGGGGAACGTGAAGAAGCTTTCTTT.

The rearrangement uses TRBV3-1 (or the pseudogene TRBV3-2) and TRBJ2-5; D uncertain. V gave up 3 bases and J gave up 1 base, with 12 bases separating them. The germline CDR1 and CDR2 sequences are LGHDT and YNNKEL (reference sequence). The CDR3 has 15 residues. CDR3 residues: CASSQWNSIQETQYF. The CDR3 region has the DNA TGTGCCAGCAGCCAGTGGAACAGCATCCAAGAGACCCAGTACTTC.

CDR3 sequence reads: CASSPRTGERCGYTF. The CDR3 bases are TGTGCCAGCAGTCCAAGGACAGGGGAACGGTGTGGCTACACCTTC. The V call is TRBV6-7, the J call TRBJ1-2, with 9 nucleotides matching TRBD1. TRBV6-7 is marked as an open reading frame, function uncertain. The length of the CDR3 is 15 residues. J gave up 7 bases and V 5 bases, and 11 bases lay outside the gene matches.

The rearrangement links TRBV19 to TRBJ1-4, with TRBD1 as a possible D gene (5 bases). This CDR3 region has 14 residues. The germline V and J ends were trimmed by 4 bases and 7 bases, with 13 bases remaining between them. Germline V gene lookup returns CDR1 LNHDA and CDR2 SQIVND (reference sequence). Here the CDR3 DNA reads TGTGCCAGTAGTACGGGCAGGGTGGGTGAAAAACTGTTTTTT. Its protein product is CASSTGRVGEKLFF. Looking up the rest from reference TRBV19 and TRBJ1-4 gives the full variable domain: DGGITQSPKYLFRKEGQNVTLSCEQNLNHDAMYWYRQDPGQGLRLIYYSQIVNDFQKGDIAEGYSVSREKKESFPLTVTSAQKNPTAFYLCASSTGRVGEKLFFGSGTQLSVL.

This clone was recorded once. The chain recombines TRBV7-2 with TRBJ2-7; D is uncertain. The V and J ends lost 0 bases and 7 bases respectively, with 7 bases between them. Germline V gives CDR1 SGHTA, CDR2 FQGNSA. The CDR3 is 12 residues long. CDR3: CASSLAGVEQYF. In DNA, the CDR3 is TGTGCCAGCAGCTTAGCGGGCGTTGAGCAGTACTTC.

The chain uses TRBV6-5 and TRBJ2-2; 7 nucleotides agree with TRBD2. The CDR3 extends over 16 amino acids. Germline V gene lookup returns CDR1 MNHEY and CDR2 SVGAGI. V dropped 0 bases and J dropped 7; count of bases not matched to a gene: 8. In nucleotides, the CDR3 is TGTGCCAGCAGTTACTCGAGGCCGGGACTACTCGGGGAGCTGTTTTTT. Protein sequence: CASSYSRPGLLGELFF.

CDR3 coding DNA: TGTGCCTGGAGTGTATTGAGGACTAGCGGCGGAATGTACTTC. Translated: CAWSVLRTSGGMYF. This chain links TRBV30 with TRBJ2-7; 10 bases are shared with TRBD2. The CDR3 is 14 residues long. Germline trimming cut 0 bases from V and 12 bases from J; bases unmatched to any gene: 11. Germline V CDR1 and CDR2: GTSNPN, SVGIG (reference sequence).

The V and J genes are TRBV6-5 and TRBJ2-1; D is unresolved. CDR1 is MNHEY and CDR2 is SVGAGI in the germline V gene. The CDR3 sequence is 15 residues long. Trimming stripped 5 bases from V and 2 bases from J, with 13 bases between. In DNA form, the CDR3 reads TGTGCCAGCAGTCCTGGGCCAAGCCCCTACAATGAGCAGTTCTTC. It codes for CASSPGPSPYNEQFF.

The rearrangement joins TRBV27 to TRBJ2-2; TRBD2 agrees at 7 bases. CDR3 length equals 14 residues. Per germline, CDR1 MNHEY and CDR2 SMNVEV (reference sequence). With V trimmed by 7 bases and J by 1 base, 3 bases remained unmatched. The CDR3 coding sequence is TGTGCCAGCACGGGGAGGGTGAACACCGGGGAGCTGTTTTTT. Residues: CASTGRVNTGELFF.

J is TRBJ1-2 and V is TRBV19; TRBD1 agrees at 8 bases. V trimming: 5 bases; J trimming: 8 bases; junction bases outside the gene matches: 7. CDR3 size: 13 residues. Germline V gene lookup returns CDR1 LNHDA and CDR2 SQIVND (reference sequence). The CDR3 region has the DNA TGTGCCAGTAGTGCAGGACAGGGTTTCGGCTACACCTTC. It translates to CASSAGQGFGYTF.

The chain joins TRBV5-8 to TRBJ1-5; 8 bases line up with TRBD1. The CDR3 sequence is 15 residues long. The germline V gene encodes CDR1 SGHTS and CDR2 YDEGEE. V lost 1 base to trimming and J lost 7 bases; unmatched junction nucleotides: 7. The CDR3 spells CASSLRDRLGQPQHF. The DNA for the CDR3 is TGTGCCAGCAGCTTGAGGGACAGGCTTGGGCAGCCCCAGCATTTT.